The sequence of this T cell receptor (beta chain) was determined in a study of shared clonotypes between healthy human individuals. Study-level background: The cohort had a couple of women and a few men, ages 18 to 49.

Under the authors' procedure: Because ImmunoSEQ provided only junction sequences with no quality scores, the filtering differed. Here immunoSEQ multiplex PCR was the method, and the copy in TCRdb shows in-frame clones only, minus some. V and J calls and clone size are given by that table; D and trimming were obtained from the DNA. The table shows around 650,000 clones, with roughly 95% occurring only once. CDR3 length equals 16 residues. V dropped 5 bases and J dropped 1; count of bases not matched to a gene: 8. Germline loops: CDR1 MDHEN, CDR2 SYDVKM. This clone was observed once. Its antigen is undetermined. Terminally differentiated effector memory CD45RA+ cells were excluded by CCR7 positive selection of CD45RO-negative cells. Findings of the study overall: Unshared clonotypes carried lower generation probabilities than those common to all four donors.

This TCR came from a woman aged 30 to 39 in good health. Material: naive CD8+ T cells sorted from blood. The genes are TRBV28 and TRBJ1-1; 9 bases map to TRBD1. For the CDR3, the DNA is TGTGCCAGCAGTCTTCAACAGGGGGCGACGAACACTGAAGCTTTCTTT. This codes for CASSLQQGATNTEAFF.